Reported below is one T cell receptor (beta chain). This table comes from immunoSEQ multiplex PCR, and its TCRdb copy is limited to in-frame clones, with some not included. Seen here are around 91,000 clones, about 89% observed once, and the top ten hold 8% to 8.5%. The data belong to a study of T cell responses to AZD1222 COVID-19 vaccine. Unmatched junction bases numbered 4, after V lost 1 base and J lost 2 bases. The V gene's germline CDR1 is LNHNV and CDR2 YYDKDF (reference sequence). The CDR3 sequence is 16 residues long. The chain has TRBV15 and TRBJ2-7; 11 bases are a match to TRBD2. The source was peripheral blood, collected 28 days after the second AZD1222 dose. The clonotype comes from an adult who received the AZD1222 COVID-19 vaccine. This CDR3 is CATSRAGTSGPYEQYF. CDR3 bases: TGTGCCACCAGCAGAGCCGGGACTAGCGGCCCCTACGAGCAGTACTTC.